Below, 2 T cell receptor beta chains from the same sample are listed, as sequenced in a study of T cells in Graves' hyperthyroidism and ophthalmopathy (dated by TCRdb to between 2018 and 2021). The library was obtained by multiplex PCR. The data were produced on an Illumina HiSeq 2000. The TCR beta CDR3 regions were amplified from RNA transcripts. The first round of RT-PCR for the TCR CDR3 was performed with the HTBI primer set and the Qiagen OneStep RT-PCR kit. TCRdb applied fastp at Q25 and MiXCR to the public reads, then kept only in-frame beta chains. Under each unique CDR3 protein, matching rows form one entry showing the most common genes and DNA. For this sample the table gives over 350,000 distinct CDR3 sequences, of which 18% were detected only once. The ten largest clones capture less than 45% of the sample. The sequencing sample was made of blood. These receptors were taken from a man younger than 30 with Graves' ophthalmopathy.

This clonotype has just a few counts. The chain uses TRBV5-8 and TRBJ1-2; maybe TRBD1 (6 bases). Trimming shortened V by 0 bases and J by 1 base, and 7 bases separated the two germline ends. Germline CDR1 is SGHTS and CDR2 is YDEGEE. The CDR3 consists of 14 residues. The CDR3 DNA reads TGTGCCAGCAGCTTGGACAGGGTTAACTATGGCTACACCTTC. Translation gives CASSLDRVNYGYTF.

There are a few counts of this clonotype. The rearrangement uses TRBV29-1 and TRBJ2-5; D might be TRBD1 (5 bases). Deletions cut 4 bases from V and 5 bases from J, with 11 bases between. The germline gives CDR1 SQVTM, CDR2 ANQGSEA. The CDR3 has 12 amino acids. CDR3: CSVGRAVETQYF. In nucleotides, the CDR3 is TGCAGCGTTGGCAGGGCGGTTGAGACCCAGTACTTC.